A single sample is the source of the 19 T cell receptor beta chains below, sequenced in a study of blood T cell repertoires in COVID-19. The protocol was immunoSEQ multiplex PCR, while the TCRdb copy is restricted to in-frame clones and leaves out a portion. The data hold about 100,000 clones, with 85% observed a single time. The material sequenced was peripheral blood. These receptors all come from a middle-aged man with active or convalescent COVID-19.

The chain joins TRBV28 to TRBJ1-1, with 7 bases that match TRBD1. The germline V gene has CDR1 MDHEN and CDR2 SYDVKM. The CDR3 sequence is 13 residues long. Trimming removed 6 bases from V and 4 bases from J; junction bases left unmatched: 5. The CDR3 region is CASRRGQFTEAFF. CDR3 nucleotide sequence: TGTGCCAGCAGAAGGGGACAGTTCACTGAAGCTTTCTTT.

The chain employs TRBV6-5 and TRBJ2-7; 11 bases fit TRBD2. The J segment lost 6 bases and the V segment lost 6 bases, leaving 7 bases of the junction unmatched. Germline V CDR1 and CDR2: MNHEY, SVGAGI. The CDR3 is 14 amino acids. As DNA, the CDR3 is TGTGCCAGCAGCTCACTAGCGGGAGACTTCGAGCAGTACTTC. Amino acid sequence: CASSSLAGDFEQYF.

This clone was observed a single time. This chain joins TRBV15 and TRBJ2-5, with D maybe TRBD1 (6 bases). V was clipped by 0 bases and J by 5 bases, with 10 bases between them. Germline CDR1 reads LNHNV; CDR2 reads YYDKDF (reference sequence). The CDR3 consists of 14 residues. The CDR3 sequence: CATSRDAQGETQYF. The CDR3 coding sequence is TGTGCCACCAGCAGAGATGCCCAGGGGGAGACCCAGTACTTC.

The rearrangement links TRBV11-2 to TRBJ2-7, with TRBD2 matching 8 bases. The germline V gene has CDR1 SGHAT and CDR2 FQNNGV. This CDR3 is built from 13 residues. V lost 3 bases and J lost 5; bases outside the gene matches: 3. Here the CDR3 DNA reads TGTGCCAGCAGCTTTAGCGGGACTAACGAGCAGTACTTC. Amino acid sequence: CASSFSGTNEQYF.

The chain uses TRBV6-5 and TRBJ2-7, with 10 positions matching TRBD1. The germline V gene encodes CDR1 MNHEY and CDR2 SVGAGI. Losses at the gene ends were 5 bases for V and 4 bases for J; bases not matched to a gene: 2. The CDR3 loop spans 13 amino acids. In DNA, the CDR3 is TGTGCCAGCAGTCGGGACAGGGGTTACGAGCAGTACTTC. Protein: CASSRDRGYEQYF.

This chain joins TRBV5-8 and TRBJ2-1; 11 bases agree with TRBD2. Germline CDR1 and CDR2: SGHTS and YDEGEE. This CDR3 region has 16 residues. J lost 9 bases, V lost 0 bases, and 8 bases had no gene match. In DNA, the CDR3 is TGTGCCAGCAGCTTGGTGGCACTAGCGGGAGATGGTGAGCAGTTCTTC. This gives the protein CASSLVALAGDGEQFF.

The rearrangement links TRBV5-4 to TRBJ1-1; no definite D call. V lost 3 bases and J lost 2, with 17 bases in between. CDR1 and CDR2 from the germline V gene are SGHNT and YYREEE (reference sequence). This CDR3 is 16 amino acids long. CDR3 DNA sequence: TGTGCCAGCAGCTCAGATCTGGGCTCTTTCAACACTGAAGCTTTCTTT. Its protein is CASSSDLGSFNTEAFF. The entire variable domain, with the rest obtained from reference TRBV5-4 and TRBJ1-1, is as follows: ETGVTQSPTHLIKTRGQQVTLRCSSQSGHNTVSWYQQALGQGPQFIFQYYREEENGRGNFPPRFSGLQFPNYSSELNVNALELDDSALYLCASSSDLGSFNTEAFFGQGTRLTVV.

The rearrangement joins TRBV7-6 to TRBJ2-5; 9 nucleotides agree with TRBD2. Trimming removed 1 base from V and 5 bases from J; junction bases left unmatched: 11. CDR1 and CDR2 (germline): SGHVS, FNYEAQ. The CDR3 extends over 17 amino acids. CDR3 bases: TGTGCCAGCAGCTTAGAAGCGCTGCGGGAGGGCCTGGAGACCCAGTACTTC. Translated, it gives CASSLEALREGLETQYF.

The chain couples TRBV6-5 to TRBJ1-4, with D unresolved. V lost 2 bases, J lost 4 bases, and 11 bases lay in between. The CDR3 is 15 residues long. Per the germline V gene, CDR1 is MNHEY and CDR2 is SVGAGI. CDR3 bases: TGTGCCAGCAGTTACCGACTAGAATTTAATGAAAAACTGTTTTTT. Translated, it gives CASSYRLEFNEKLFF.

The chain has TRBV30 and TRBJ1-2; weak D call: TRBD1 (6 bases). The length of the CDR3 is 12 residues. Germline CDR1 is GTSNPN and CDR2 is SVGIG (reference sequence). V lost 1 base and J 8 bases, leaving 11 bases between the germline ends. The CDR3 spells CAWSGQGSGYTF. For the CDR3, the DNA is TGTGCCTGGAGTGGGCAGGGGAGCGGCTACACCTTC.

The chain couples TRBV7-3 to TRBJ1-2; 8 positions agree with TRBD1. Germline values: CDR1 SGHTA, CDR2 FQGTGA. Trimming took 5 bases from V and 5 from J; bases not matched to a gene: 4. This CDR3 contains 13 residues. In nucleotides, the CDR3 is TGTGCCAGCAGCCCCGGGACAGGTTATGGCTACACCTTC. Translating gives CASSPGTGYGYTF.

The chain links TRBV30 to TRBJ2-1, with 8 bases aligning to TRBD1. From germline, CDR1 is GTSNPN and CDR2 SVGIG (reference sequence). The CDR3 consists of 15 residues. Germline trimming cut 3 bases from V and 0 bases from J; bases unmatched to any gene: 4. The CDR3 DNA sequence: TGTGCCTGGAGCCAAACAGGGGGCTCCTACAATGAGCAGTTCTTC. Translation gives CAWSQTGGSYNEQFF.

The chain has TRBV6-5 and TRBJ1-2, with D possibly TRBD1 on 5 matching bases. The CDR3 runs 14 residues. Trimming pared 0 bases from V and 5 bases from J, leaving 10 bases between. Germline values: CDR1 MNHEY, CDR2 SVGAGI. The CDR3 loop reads CASSYSTGGYGYTF. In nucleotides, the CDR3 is TGTGCCAGCAGTTACTCGACGGGGGGTTATGGCTACACCTTC.

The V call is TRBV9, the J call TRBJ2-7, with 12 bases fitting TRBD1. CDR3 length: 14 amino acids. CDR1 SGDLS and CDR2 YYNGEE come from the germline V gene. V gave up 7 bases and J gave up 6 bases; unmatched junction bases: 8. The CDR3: CASGPGTGGSEQYF. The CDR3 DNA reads TGTGCCAGCGGACCCGGGACAGGGGGCTCCGAGCAGTACTTC.

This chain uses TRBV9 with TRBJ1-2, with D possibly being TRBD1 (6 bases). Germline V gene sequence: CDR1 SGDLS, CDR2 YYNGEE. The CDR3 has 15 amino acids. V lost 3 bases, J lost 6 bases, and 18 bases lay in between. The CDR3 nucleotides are TGTGCCAGCAGCGCCCTTAGGTTAGGGGGTGATGGCTACACCTTC. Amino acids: CASSALRLGGDGYTF.

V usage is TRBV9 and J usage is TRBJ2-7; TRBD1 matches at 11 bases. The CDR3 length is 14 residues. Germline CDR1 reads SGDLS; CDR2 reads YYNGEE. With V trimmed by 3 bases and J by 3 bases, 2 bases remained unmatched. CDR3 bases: TGTGCCAGCAGCGCGGGACAGGGGGTCTACGAGCAGTACTTC. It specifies CASSAGQGVYEQYF.

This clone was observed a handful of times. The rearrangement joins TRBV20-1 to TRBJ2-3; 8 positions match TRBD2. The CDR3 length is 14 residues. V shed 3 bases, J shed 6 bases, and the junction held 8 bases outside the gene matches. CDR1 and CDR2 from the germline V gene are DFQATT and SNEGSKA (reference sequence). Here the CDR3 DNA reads TGCAGTGCTAGTCCCAGCGGGAGTCCGGATACGCAGTATTTT. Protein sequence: CSASPSGSPDTQYF.

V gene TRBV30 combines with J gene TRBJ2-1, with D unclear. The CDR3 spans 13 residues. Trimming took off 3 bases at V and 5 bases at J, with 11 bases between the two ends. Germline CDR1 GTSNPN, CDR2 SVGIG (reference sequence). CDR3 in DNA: TGTGCCTGGAGCGGCGGTCCAGACAATGAGCAGTTCTTC. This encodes CAWSGGPDNEQFF.

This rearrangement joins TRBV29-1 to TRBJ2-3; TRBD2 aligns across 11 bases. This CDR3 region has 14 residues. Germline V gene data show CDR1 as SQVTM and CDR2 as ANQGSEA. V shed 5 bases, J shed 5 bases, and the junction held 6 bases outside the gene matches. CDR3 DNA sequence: TGCAGCGTTCGACTAGCGGGAAGAGGAGATACGCAGTATTTT. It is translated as CSVRLAGRGDTQYF.